These 2 T cell receptor beta chains share one sample of origin, sequenced in a study of control samples from healthy donors and cancer patients. TCRdb keeps only in-frame clones here, not all; method: immunoSEQ multiplex PCR. The data show some 130,000 clones, just under 95% seen once. Sequenced material: blood. The receptors shown here come from a man aged 18-30 years in good health.

The chain has TRBV19 and TRBJ2-3; 10 nucleotides line up with TRBD1. J lost 6 bases, V lost 6 bases, and 3 bases had no gene match. The CDR3 runs to 13 residues. Looked up from germline, CDR1 is LNHDA and CDR2 is SQIVND (reference sequence). The CDR3 is CASSRDRGDTQYF. DNA for the CDR3: TGTGCCAGTAGCCGGGACAGGGGTGATACGCAGTATTTT.

J is TRBJ1-2 and V is TRBV5-1; 7 nucleotides line up with TRBD1. CDR1 and CDR2 from the germline V gene are SGHRS and YFSETQ. The CDR3 length is 15 residues. V dropped 3 bases and J dropped 1; count of bases not matched to a gene: 6. CDR3 nucleotide sequence: TGCGCCAGCAGCTGGGGACAGAGCAGTAACTATGGCTACACCTTC. Encoded protein: CASSWGQSSNYGYTF.